This TCR beta chain is drawn from a study of beta chain features in type 1 diabetes. This clone was seen ten or more times. The isolated RNA, all of it, was reverse transcribed, so expressed TCRB transcripts were what got sequenced. The repertoire was sequenced with immunoSEQ multiplex PCR; TCRdb's copy has only in-frame clones and lacks some. The table lists 200,000 to 300,000 clones, 25% to 35% of them singletons. This CDR3 has 14 residues. V was shortened by 6 bases and J by 2 bases, with 12 bases between the two germline ends. Germline-derived CDR1 and CDR2 are SNHLY and FYNNEI. The sequenced sample consisted of central memory CD4+ T cells from blood. The chain recombines TRBV2 with TRBJ2-3; a weak D match, TRBD2 (6 bases). The source is a man under 40 in good health. CDR3 sequence: CASSIWGDTDTQYF. The CDR3 DNA follows: TGTGCCAGCAGCATATGGGGGGACACAGATACGCAGTATTTT.